These 14 T cell receptor beta chains share one sample of origin, sequenced in a study of blood T cells in healthy people across ages. Primers used in a second PCR of about 6 to 11 cycles were a sample-barcoded 5' primer and a J-beta primer mix. MiXCR, run by TCRdb on the 5' RACE reads, gives a single entry per CDR3 protein. The sample has 730,000 or so distinct CDR3 sequences, more than 40% seen once; the top ten hold roughly 19%. The sample consisted of blood. These receptors were obtained from a woman in her sixties or seventies in good health.

The chain carries TRBV4-3 and TRBJ1-2, with a weak D call TRBD1 (5 bases). The V end lost 1 base, the J end lost 5 bases, and 11 bases lay between the germline ends. This CDR3 is built from 14 residues. CDR1 and CDR2 (germline): LGHNA, YSLEER. The CDR3 DNA sequence: TGCGCCAGCAGCCAAGGGACACCGCCTTATGGCTACACCTTC. The encoded protein is CASSQGTPPYGYTF.

The chain employs TRBV27 and TRBJ2-2; possibly TRBD1 for D (5 bases). This CDR3 has 15 residues. Germline CDR1 and CDR2: MNHEY and SMNVEV (reference sequence). V lost 0 bases and J lost 3, with 8 bases in between. CDR3 nucleotide sequence: TGTGCCAGCAGTTTATCCCCAGGGTACACCGGGGAGCTGTTTTTT. Its translation: CASSLSPGYTGELFF.

V usage is TRBV20-1 and J usage is TRBJ2-1, with 13 nucleotides matching TRBD2. Looked up from germline, CDR1 is DFQATT and CDR2 is SNEGSKA (reference sequence). V dropped 3 bases and J dropped 5; count of bases not matched to a gene: 4. CDR3 length equals 15 residues. As DNA, the CDR3 is TGCAGTGCTAGCCCGGGACTAGCGGGGCACAATGAGCAGTTCTTC. As protein: CSASPGLAGHNEQFF.

This clonotype was seen more than once but under ten times. The V gene is TRBV9, the J gene TRBJ2-3, with unresolved D. Germline loops: CDR1 SGDLS, CDR2 YYNGEE. The CDR3 spans 16 residues. Trimming shortened V by 0 bases and J by 0 bases, and 11 bases separated the two germline ends. CDR3 nucleotides: TGTGCCAGCAGCGTAGGGTGGGAAATTAGCACAGATACGCAGTATTTT. Translated, it gives CASSVGWEISTDTQYF.

The chain recombines TRBV7-9 with TRBJ2-3; either TRBD1 or TRBD2 may supply D (6 bases each). CDR1 and CDR2 (germline): SEHNR, FQNEAQ (reference sequence). Between the trimmed V and J ends, which lost 2 bases and 0 bases, there was a span of 15 bases. The CDR3 is made up of 17 amino acids. This chain's CDR3 is CASSLPPRGLSTDTQYF. The DNA for the CDR3 is TGTGCCAGCAGCTTACCCCCCCGGGGGCTCAGCACAGATACGCAGTATTTT.

Only a few counts were recorded for this clonotype. J is TRBJ2-2 and V is TRBV7-3; tentative D call: TRBD2 (6 bases). Germline loops: CDR1 SGHTA, CDR2 FQGTGA. Trimming stripped 5 bases from V and 6 bases from J, with 10 bases between. CDR3 size: 13 residues. The CDR3 here is CASSSREAGELFF. CDR3 sequence (DNA): TGTGCCAGCAGCAGCAGGGAGGCCGGGGAGCTGTTTTTT.

J is TRBJ2-1 and V is TRBV29-1, with D tentatively TRBD1 (5 bases). Trimming stripped 3 bases from V and 13 bases from J, with 19 bases between. Germline-derived CDR1 and CDR2 are SQVTM and ANQGSEA. The CDR3 totals 13 residues. CDR3 sequence: CSVEPRVGEIQFF. Here the CDR3 DNA reads TGCAGCGTTGAGCCCAGGGTCGGAGAGATCCAGTTCTTC.

The V and J genes are TRBV20-1 and TRBJ1-5; 7 positions match TRBD1. The CDR3 is 16 residues long. CDR1 DFQATT and CDR2 SNEGSKA come from the germline V gene (reference sequence). With 6 bases clipped from V and 0 bases from J, the junction kept 11 bases outside the gene matches. The CDR3 here is CSAQGDRGYSNQPQHF. The DNA of the CDR3 is TGCAGTGCCCAGGGGGACCGCGGGTATAGCAATCAGCCCCAGCATTTT.

The V call is TRBV5-1, the J call TRBJ1-2, with TRBD1 matching over 8 bases. J was trimmed by 8 bases and V by 4 bases; bases with no gene match: 4. CDR3 length: 12 amino acids. The germline V gene encodes CDR1 SGHRS and CDR2 YFSETQ. This chain's CDR3 is CASSPQGVGYTF. The CDR3 DNA is TGCGCCAGCAGCCCACAGGGGGTCGGCTACACCTTC.

The chain employs TRBV15 and TRBJ2-5; D ambiguous. The CDR3 is 13 residues long. V was trimmed by 1 base and J by 5 bases, leaving 8 bases between them. Germline CDR1 and CDR2: LNHNV and YYDKDF (reference sequence). CDR3 DNA: TGTGCCACCAGCAGAGGTCTACTGGAGACCCAGTACTTC. Its translation: CATSRGLLETQYF.

The V and J genes are TRBV15 and TRBJ2-1, with D possibly being TRBD1 or TRBD2 (5 bases each). CDR3 length equals 15 residues. V dropped 0 bases and J dropped 2 bases, with 8 bases sitting between them. Germline values: CDR1 LNHNV, CDR2 YYDKDF (reference sequence). CDR3 in DNA: TGTGCCACCAGCAGAGATCGAGGGGCCTACAATGAGCAGTTCTTC. The encoded protein is CATSRDRGAYNEQFF.

This clonotype was seen more than once but under ten times. The chain links TRBV3-1 to TRBJ2-7; TRBD1 matches at 8 bases. The CDR3 loop spans 15 amino acids. The V and J ends lost 3 bases and 2 bases, in that order; junction bases with no gene match: 6. Per germline, CDR1 LGHDT and CDR2 YNNKEL (reference sequence). CDR3 in amino acids: CASSQRDRFPYEQYF. CDR3 in DNA: TGTGCCAGCAGCCAGAGGGACAGGTTCCCCTACGAGCAGTACTTC.

This clonotype was found a few times. The chain links TRBV20-1 to TRBJ1-5; 8 positions match TRBD1. Germline V gene sequence: CDR1 DFQATT, CDR2 SNEGSKA (reference sequence). V was pared by 1 base and J by 9 bases, with 8 bases of the junction left unmatched. The CDR3 sequence is 14 residues long. For the CDR3, the DNA is TGCAGTGCTAGAGGAGGACAGGGTCCTGGGCCCCAGCATTTT. This translates into CSARGGQGPGPQHF.

This clonotype came up many times. The chain couples TRBV6-5 to TRBJ2-7; D unresolved. This CDR3 contains 11 residues. CDR1 is MNHEY and CDR2 is SVGAGI in the germline V gene. Trimming removed 4 bases at V and 7 bases at J, with 8 bases between. In nucleotides, the CDR3 is TGTGCCAGCAGTTCCGCCGGGGAGCAGTACTTC. Translated, it gives CASSSAGEQYF.